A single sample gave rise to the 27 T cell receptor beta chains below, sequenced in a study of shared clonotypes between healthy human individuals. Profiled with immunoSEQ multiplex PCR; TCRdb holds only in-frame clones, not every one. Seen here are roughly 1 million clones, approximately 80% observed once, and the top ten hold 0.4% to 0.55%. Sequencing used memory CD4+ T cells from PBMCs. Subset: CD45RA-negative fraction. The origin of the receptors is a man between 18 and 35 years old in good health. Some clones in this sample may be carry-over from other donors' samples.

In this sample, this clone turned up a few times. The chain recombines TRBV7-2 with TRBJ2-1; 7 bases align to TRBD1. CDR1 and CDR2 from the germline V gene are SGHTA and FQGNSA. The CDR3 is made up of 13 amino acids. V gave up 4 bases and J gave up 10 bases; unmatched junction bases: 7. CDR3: CASSSLTGQEQFF. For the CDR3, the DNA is TGTGCCAGCAGCTCACTGACAGGGCAGGAGCAGTTCTTC.

Written as DNA, the CDR3 is TGTGCCAGCAGCTTAGTATACGACAGGGAGCAGTTCTTC. It yields the protein CASSLVYDREQFF. The chain has TRBV11-3 and TRBJ2-1; D might be TRBD1 (6 bases). The CDR3 runs 13 residues. Germline CDR1 is SGHNT and CDR2 is YENEEA. Trimming removed 1 base from V and 10 bases from J, with 11 bases in between. Drawing the rest from reference TRBV11-3 and TRBJ2-1, the complete variable domain is EAGVVQSPRYKIIEKKQPVAFWCNPISGHNTLYWYLQNLGQGPELLIRYENEEAVDDSQLPKDRFSAERLKGVDSTLKIQPAELGDSAVYLCASSLVYDREQFFGPGTRLTVL.

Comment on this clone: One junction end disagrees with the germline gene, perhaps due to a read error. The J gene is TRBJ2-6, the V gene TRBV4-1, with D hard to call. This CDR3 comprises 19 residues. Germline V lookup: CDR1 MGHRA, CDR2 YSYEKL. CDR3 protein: CASSPKATPSSSGANVLTF. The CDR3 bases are TGCGCAAGCAGCCCGAAAGCGACACCTTCGAGCTCTGGGGCCAACGTCCTGACTTTC.

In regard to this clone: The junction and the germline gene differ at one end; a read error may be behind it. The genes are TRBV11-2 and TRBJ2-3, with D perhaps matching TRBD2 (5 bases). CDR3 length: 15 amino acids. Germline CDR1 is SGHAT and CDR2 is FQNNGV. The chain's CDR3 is CASSIEGSSRDTQYF. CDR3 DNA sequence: TGTGCCAGCAGCATAGAGGGCAGTAGTAGGGATACGCAGTATTTT.

The CDR3 reads CASSESESTEAFF. The CDR3 region has the DNA TGTGCCAGCAGTGAATCGGAATCCACTGAAGCTTTCTTT. The V gene is TRBV2, the J gene TRBJ1-1; D not certain. With 2 bases removed from V and 4 bases from J, the gap between germline ends came to 8 bases. In germline, CDR1 is SNHLY, CDR2 FYNNEI. The CDR3 has 13 residues.

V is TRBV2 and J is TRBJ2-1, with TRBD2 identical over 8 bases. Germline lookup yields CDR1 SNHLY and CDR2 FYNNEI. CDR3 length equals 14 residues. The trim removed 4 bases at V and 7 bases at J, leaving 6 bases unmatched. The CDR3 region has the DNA TGTGCCAGCAGTGCCGGGGGGGTTGAGAATGAGCAGTTCTTC. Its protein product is CASSAGGVENEQFF.

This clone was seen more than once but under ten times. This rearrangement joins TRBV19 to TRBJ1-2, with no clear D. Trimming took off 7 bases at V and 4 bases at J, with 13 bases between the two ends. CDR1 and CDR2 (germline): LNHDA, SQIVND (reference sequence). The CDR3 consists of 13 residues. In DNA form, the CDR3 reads TGTGCCAGTACCCACGGGCAAGCCTATGGCTACACCTTC. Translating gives CASTHGQAYGYTF.

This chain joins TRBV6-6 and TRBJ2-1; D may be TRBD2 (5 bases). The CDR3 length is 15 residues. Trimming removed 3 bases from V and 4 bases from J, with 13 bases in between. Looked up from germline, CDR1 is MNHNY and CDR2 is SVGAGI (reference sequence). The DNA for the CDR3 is TGTGCCAGCAGTTATGGGAGCGGAGTTTACAATGAGCAGTTCTTC. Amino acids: CASSYGSGVYNEQFF.

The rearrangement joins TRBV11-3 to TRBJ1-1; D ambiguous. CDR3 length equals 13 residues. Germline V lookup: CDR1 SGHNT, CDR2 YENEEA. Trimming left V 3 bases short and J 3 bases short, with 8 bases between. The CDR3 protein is CASSLYGDTEAFF. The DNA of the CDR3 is TGTGCCAGCAGCTTGTACGGTGACACTGAAGCTTTCTTT.

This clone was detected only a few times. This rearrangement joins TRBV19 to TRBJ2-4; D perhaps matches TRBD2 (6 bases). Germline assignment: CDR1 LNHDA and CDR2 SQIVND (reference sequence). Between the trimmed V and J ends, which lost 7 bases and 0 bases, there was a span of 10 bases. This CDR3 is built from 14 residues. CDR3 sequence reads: CASTIGGAKNIQYF. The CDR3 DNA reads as TGTGCCAGTACCATCGGGGGAGCCAAAAACATTCAGTACTTC.

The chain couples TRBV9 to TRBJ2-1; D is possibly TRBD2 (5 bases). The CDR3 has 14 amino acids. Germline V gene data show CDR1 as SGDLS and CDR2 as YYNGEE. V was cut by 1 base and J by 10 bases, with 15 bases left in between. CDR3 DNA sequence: TGTGCCAGCAGCGTAACTTCGGCGGGCCCCGAGCAGTTCTTC. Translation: CASSVTSAGPEQFF. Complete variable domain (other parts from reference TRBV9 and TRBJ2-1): DSGVTQTPKHLITATGQRVTLRCSPRSGDLSVYWYQQSLDQGLQFLIQYYNGEERAKGNILERFSAQQFPDLHSELNLSSLELGDSALYFCASSVTSAGPEQFFGPGTRLTVL.

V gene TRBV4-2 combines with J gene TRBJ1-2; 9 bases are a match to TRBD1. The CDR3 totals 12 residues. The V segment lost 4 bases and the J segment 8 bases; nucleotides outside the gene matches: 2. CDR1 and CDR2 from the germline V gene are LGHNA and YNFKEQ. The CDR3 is CASSRDRVGYTF. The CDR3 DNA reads TGTGCCAGCAGCCGGGACAGGGTGGGCTACACCTTC.

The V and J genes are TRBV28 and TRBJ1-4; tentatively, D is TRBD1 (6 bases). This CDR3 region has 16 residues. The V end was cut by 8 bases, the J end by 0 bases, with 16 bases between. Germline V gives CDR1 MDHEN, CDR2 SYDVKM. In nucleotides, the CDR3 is TGTGCCAGCCAAATAGGGGGACCGACAACTAATGAAAAACTGTTTTTT. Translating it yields CASQIGGPTTNEKLFF. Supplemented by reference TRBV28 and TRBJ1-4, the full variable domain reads DVKVTQSSRYLVKRTGEKVFLECVQDMDHENMFWYRQDPGLGLRLIYFSYDVKMKEKGDIPEGYSVSREKKERFSLILESASTNQTSMYLCASQIGGPTTNEKLFFGSGTQLSVL.

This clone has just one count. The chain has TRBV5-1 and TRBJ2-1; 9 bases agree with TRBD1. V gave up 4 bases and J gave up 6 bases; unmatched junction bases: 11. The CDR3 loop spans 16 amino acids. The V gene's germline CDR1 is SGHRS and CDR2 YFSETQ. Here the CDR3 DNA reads TGCGCCAGCAGCGATAGTCCCCTGGGACAGGGCAATGAGCAGTTCTTC. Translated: CASSDSPLGQGNEQFF. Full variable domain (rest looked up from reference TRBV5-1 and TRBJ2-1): KAGVTQTPRYLIKTRGQQVTLSCSPISGHRSVSWYQQTPGQGLQFLFEYFSETQRNKGNFPGRFSGRQFSNSRSEMNVSTLELGDSALYLCASSDSPLGQGNEQFFGPGTRLTVL.

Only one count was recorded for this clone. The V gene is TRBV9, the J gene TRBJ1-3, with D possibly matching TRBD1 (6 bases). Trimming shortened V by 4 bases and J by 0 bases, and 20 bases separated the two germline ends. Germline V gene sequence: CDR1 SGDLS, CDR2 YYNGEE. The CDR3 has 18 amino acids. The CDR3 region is CASSTRGAGAFSGNTIYF. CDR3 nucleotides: TGTGCCAGCAGCACACGGGGGGCAGGGGCCTTCTCTGGAAACACCATATATTTT.

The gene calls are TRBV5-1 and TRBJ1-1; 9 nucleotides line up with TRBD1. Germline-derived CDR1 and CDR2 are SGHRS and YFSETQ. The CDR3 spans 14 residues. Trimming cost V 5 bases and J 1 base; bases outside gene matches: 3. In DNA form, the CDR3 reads TGCGCCAGCAGAGAGGGACAGGGGAACACTGAAGCTTTCTTT. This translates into CASREGQGNTEAFF.

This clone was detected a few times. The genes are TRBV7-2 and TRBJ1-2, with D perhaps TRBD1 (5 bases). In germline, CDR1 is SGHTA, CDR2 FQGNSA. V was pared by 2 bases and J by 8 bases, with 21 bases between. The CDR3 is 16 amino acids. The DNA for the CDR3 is TGTGCCAGCAGCTTATCAGAAATGGCAGGGACGTGGGGCTACACCTTC. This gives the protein CASSLSEMAGTWGYTF.

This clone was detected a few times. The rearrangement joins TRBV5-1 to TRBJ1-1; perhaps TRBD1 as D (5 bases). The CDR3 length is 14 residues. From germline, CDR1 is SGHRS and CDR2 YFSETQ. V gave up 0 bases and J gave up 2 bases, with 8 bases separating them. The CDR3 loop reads CASSLAGYNTEAFF. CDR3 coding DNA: TGCGCCAGCAGCTTGGCAGGGTATAACACTGAAGCTTTCTTT.

The CDR3 sequence is CASRLRDRVHNEQFF. CDR3 bases: TGCGCCAGCAGATTGAGGGACAGGGTGCACAATGAGCAGTTCTTC. V and J are TRBV5-1 and TRBJ2-1; 9 bases align to TRBD1. The CDR3 loop spans 15 amino acids. From germline, CDR1 is SGHRS and CDR2 YFSETQ. J gave up 5 bases and V 5 bases, and 8 bases lay outside the gene matches.

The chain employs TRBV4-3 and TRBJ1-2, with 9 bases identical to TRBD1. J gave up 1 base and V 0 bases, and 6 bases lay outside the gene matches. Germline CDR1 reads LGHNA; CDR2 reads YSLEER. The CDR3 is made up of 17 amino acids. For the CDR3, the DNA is TGCGCCAGCAGCCAAGATTTACAGGGGGCGGGTAACTATGGCTACACCTTC. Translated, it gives CASSQDLQGAGNYGYTF.

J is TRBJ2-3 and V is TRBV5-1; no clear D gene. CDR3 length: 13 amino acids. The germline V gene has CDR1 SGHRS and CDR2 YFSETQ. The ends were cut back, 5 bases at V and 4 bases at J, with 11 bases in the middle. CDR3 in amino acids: CASRWQAADTQYF. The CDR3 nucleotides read TGCGCCAGCAGATGGCAGGCCGCAGATACGCAGTATTTT.

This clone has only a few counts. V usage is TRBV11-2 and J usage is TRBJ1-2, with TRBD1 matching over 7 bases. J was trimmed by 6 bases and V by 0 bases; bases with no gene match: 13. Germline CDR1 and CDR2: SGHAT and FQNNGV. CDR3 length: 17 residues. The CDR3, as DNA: TGTGCCAGCAGCTTAGATTCCACCACAATCAGGGGGAATGGCTACACCTTC. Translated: CASSLDSTTIRGNGYTF.

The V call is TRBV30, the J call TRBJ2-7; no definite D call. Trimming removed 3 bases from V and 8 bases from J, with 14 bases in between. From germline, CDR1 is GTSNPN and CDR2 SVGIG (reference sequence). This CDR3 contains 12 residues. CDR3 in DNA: TGTGCCTGGAGCTCCCCCCCCTCTCAGCAGTACTTC. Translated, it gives CAWSSPPSQQYF.

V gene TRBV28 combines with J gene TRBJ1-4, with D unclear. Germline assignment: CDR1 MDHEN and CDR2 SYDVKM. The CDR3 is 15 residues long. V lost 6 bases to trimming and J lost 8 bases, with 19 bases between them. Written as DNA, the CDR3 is TGTGCCAGCAGCTCAAAAACCGAGCTTCGAGAAAAACTGTTTTTT. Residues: CASSSKTELREKLFF.

CDR3 sequence reads: CASSINGRQYYNEQFF. The CDR3 DNA follows: TGTGCCAGTAGTATAAACGGGCGGCAGTACTACAATGAGCAGTTCTTC. V is TRBV19 and J is TRBJ2-1; unclear D gene. Germline V lookup: CDR1 LNHDA, CDR2 SQIVND (reference sequence). The CDR3 is 16 residues long. V lost 2 bases and J lost 3, with 14 bases in between.

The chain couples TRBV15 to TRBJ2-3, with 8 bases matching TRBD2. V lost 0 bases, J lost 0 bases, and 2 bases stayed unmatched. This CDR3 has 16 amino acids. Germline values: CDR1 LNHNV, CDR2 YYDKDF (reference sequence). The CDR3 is CATSRDRLASTDTQYF. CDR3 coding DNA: TGTGCCACCAGCAGAGATCGACTAGCGAGCACAGATACGCAGTATTTT. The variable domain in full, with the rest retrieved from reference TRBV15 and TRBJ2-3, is DAMVIQNPRYQVTQFGKPVTLSCSQTLNHNVMYWYQQKSSQAPKLLFHYYDKDFNNEADTPDNFQSRRPNTSFCFLDIRSPGLGDTAMYLCATSRDRLASTDTQYFGPGTRLTVL.

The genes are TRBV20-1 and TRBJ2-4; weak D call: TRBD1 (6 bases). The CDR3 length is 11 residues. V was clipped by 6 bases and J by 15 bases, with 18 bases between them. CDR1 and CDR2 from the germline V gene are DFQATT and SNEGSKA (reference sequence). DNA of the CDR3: TGCAGTGCCAAACTGGGGGACAAGTGGTACTTC. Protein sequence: CSAKLGDKWYF.